These 9 T cell receptor beta chains were all obtained from the same sample, sequenced in a study of a mutant IDH1 vaccine in newly diagnosed glioma. Sequencing was performed with immunoSEQ multiplex PCR; in TCRdb, only in-frame clones are kept and a portion is missing. The top ten clones hold approximately 8% of a sample with some 68,000 clones, 79% of them seen once. Time point given: baseline, week 1 (first vaccination visit). Regarding treatment: pre-vaccination baseline after standard-of-care therapy. Specimen: PBMCs, collected from a glioma patient treated with radiotherapy, temozolomide or both. The receptors were gathered from a man aged 45-65 years with glioma.

The chain links TRBV7-9 to TRBJ1-5, with D uncertain. The CDR3 extends over 13 amino acids. The germline V gene has CDR1 SEHNR and CDR2 FQNEAQ (reference sequence). V gave up 4 bases and J gave up 5 bases, with 9 bases separating them. CDR3 in amino acids: CASSSGPYQPQHF. The CDR3 DNA reads TGTGCCAGCAGCTCTGGGCCTTATCAGCCCCAGCATTTT.

The rearrangement links TRBV5-1 to TRBJ1-3; D is uncertain. The germline V and J ends were trimmed by 4 bases and 0 bases, with 14 bases remaining between them. The germline gives CDR1 SGHRS, CDR2 YFSETQ. CDR3 size: 16 residues. As DNA, the CDR3 is TGCGCCAGCAGCCCTGGAGGCTCCATCTCTGGAAACACCATATATTTT. Translation: CASSPGGSISGNTIYF.

The chain joins TRBV18 to TRBJ2-7; D call uncertain. Germline V lookup: CDR1 KGHSH, CDR2 LQKENI. V was cut by 0 bases and J by 6 bases, with 12 bases left in between. The CDR3 contains 14 residues. In DNA, the CDR3 is TGTGCCAGCTCACCACCACCTACGGACGGCGAGCAGTACTTC. As protein: CASSPPPTDGEQYF.

The chain carries TRBV2 and TRBJ2-5; no reliable D call. The ends were cut back, 5 bases at V and 0 bases at J, with 7 bases in the middle. This CDR3 has 13 amino acids. CDR1 and CDR2 (germline): SNHLY, FYNNEI. The CDR3 DNA is TGTGCCAGCAGTTTCAGGTACCAAGAGACCCAGTACTTC. Amino acid sequence: CASSFRYQETQYF. The full variable domain, its missing parts supplied by reference TRBV2 and TRBJ2-5, is EPEVTQTPSHQVTQMGQEVILRCVPISNHLYFYWYRQILGQKVEFLVSFYNNEISEKSEIFDDQFSVERPDGSNFTLKIRSTKLEDSAMYFCASSFRYQETQYFGPGTRLLVL.

The chain recombines TRBV7-2 with TRBJ1-6; TRBD1 agrees at 7 bases. Germline CDR1 and CDR2: SGHTA and FQGNSA. The CDR3 consists of 15 residues. Unmatched junction bases numbered 10, after V lost 6 bases and J lost 8 bases. The CDR3 DNA follows: TGTGCCAGCAGGGCCGGGACAGCCTGGGATTCACCCCTCCACTTT. Its protein product is CASRAGTAWDSPLHF.

The chain has TRBV7-2 and TRBJ1-4; a possible D gene is TRBD1 (5 bases). This CDR3 contains 15 residues. Germline values: CDR1 SGHTA, CDR2 FQGNSA. Trimming took off 5 bases at V and 5 bases at J, with 15 bases between the two ends. Here the CDR3 DNA reads TGTGCCAGCAGCGGCTCCGGGACGGCGAATGAAAAACTGTTTTTT. Amino acid sequence: CASSGSGTANEKLFF.

In its sample, this clone was seen once. This chain joins TRBV18 and TRBJ2-3; 9 nucleotides align to TRBD2. The junction had 8 bases not matched to a gene; V was cut back by 7 bases and J by 6 bases. CDR1 is KGHSH and CDR2 is LQKENI in the germline V gene. This CDR3 is 14 amino acids long. The CDR3 reads CASLDSGGRDTQYF. The CDR3 bases are TGTGCCAGCTTGGATAGCGGGGGCCGGGATACGCAGTATTTT.

The genes are TRBV15 and TRBJ1-1; D remains unclear. This CDR3 spans 13 amino acids. Germline V gene lookup returns CDR1 LNHNV and CDR2 YYDKDF (reference sequence). V lost 8 bases and J 3 bases, leaving 13 bases between the germline ends. Here the CDR3 reads CATGSIGDTEAFF. As DNA, the CDR3 is TGTGCCACCGGGAGTATTGGGGACACTGAAGCTTTCTTT.

The chain carries TRBV28 and TRBJ2-3; 8 bases are shared with TRBD2. V shed 5 bases, J shed 2 bases, and the junction held 18 bases outside the gene matches. From germline, CDR1 is MDHEN and CDR2 SYDVKM. This CDR3 region has 19 residues. For the CDR3, the DNA is TGTGCCAGCAGTCCCCAAGGAGCCTCCAGCGGGGGCCCCACAGATACGCAGTATTTT. Encoded protein: CASSPQGASSGGPTDTQYF.